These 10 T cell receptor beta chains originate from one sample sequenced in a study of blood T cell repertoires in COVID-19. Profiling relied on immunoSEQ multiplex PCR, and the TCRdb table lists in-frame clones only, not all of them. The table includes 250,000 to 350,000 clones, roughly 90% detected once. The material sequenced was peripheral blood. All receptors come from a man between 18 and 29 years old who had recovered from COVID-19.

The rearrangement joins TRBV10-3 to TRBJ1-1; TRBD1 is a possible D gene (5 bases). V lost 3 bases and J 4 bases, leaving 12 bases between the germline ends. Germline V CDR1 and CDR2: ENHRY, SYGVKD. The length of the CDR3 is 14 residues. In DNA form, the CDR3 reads TGTGCCATCAGTGAACAGGCCGCGAGCACTGAAGCTTTCTTT. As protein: CAISEQAASTEAFF.

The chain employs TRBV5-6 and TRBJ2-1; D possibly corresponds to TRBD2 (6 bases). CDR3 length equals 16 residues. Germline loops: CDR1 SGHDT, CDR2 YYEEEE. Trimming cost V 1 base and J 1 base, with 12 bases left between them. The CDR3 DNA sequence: TGTGCCAGCAGCTTGACCGGGAGCCTATCCTACAATGAGCAGTTCTTC. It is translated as CASSLTGSLSYNEQFF. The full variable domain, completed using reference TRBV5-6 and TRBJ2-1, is DAGVTQSPTHLIKTRGQQVTLRCSPKSGHDTVSWYQQALGQGPQFIFQYYEEEERQRGNFPDRFSGHQFPNYSSELNVNALLLGDSALYLCASSLTGSLSYNEQFFGPGTRLTVL.

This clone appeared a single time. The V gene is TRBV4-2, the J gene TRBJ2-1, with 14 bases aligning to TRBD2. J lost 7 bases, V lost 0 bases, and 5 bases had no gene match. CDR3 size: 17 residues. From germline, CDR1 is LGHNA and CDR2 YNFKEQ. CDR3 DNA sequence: TGTGCCAGCAGCCAAGAGATGACTAGCGGGGGGGGGAATGAGCAGTTCTTC. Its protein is CASSQEMTSGGGNEQFF.

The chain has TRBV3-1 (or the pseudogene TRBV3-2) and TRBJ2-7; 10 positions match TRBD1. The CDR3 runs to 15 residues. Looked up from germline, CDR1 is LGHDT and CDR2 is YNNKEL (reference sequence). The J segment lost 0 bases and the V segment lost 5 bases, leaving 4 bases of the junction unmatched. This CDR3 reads CASSSTGGGSYEQYF. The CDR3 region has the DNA TGTGCCAGCAGCTCGACAGGGGGCGGCTCCTACGAGCAGTACTTC.

Written as DNA, the CDR3 is TGTGCCAGCAGCCCCTTTGGAGGGAACACTGAAGCTTTCTTT. This sequence encodes CASSPFGGNTEAFF. V gene TRBV7-9 combines with J gene TRBJ1-1; D gene unclear. CDR1 is SEHNR and CDR2 is FQNEAQ in the germline V gene (reference sequence). The CDR3 runs to 14 residues. V lost 5 bases, J lost 1 base, and 11 bases lay in between.

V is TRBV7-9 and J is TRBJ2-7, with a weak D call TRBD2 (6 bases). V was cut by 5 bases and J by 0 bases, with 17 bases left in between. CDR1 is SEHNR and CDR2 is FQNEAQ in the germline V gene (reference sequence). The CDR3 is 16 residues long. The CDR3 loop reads CASSPSGGVSSYEQYF. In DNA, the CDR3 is TGTGCCAGCAGCCCGTCCGGCGGGGTCAGCTCCTACGAGCAGTACTTC.

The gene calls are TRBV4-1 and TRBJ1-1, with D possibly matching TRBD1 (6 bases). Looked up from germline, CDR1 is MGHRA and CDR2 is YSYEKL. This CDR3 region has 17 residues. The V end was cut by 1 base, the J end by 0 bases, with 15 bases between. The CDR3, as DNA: TGCGCCAGCAGCCAAGGTAGGCAGGGGCGGCTGAACACTGAAGCTTTCTTT. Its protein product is CASSQGRQGRLNTEAFF.

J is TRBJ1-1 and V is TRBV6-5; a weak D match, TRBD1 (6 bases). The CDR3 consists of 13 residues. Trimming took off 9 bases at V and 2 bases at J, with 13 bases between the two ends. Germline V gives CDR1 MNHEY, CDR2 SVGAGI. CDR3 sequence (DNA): TGTGCCAGTTCGACAGGCGCAAACACTGAAGCTTTCTTT. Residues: CASSTGANTEAFF.

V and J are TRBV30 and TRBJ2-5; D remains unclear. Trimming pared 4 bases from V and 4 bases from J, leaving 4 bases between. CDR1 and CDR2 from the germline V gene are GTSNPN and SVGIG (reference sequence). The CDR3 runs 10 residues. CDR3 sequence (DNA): TGTGCCTGGAAGAGAGAGACCCAGTACTTC. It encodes CAWKRETQYF.

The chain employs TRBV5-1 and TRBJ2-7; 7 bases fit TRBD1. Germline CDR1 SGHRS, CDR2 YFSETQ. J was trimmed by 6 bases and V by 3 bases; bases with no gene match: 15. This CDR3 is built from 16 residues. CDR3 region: CASSWPPGTDSIEQYF. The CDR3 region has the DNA TGCGCCAGCAGCTGGCCTCCCGGGACAGATTCCATCGAGCAGTACTTC.